The rows below give T cell receptor beta chains drawn from one sample of a study of T cell responses to AZD1222 COVID-19 vaccine. The method was immunoSEQ multiplex PCR; TCRdb's version includes in-frame clones alone and lacks a portion of them. The table lists 130,000 or so clones, roughly 93% of them singletons. This specimen consisted of peripheral blood, obtained on day 0 of AZD1222 vaccination. The receptors were sampled from an adult in good health. Both conserved end residues are part of each CDR3. The D gene is left open where the match is weak. Expanded clones get a size class; other rows say once, few or many, or leave the size out.

TRBJ2-1 | . | TRBV5-1 | . | CASSLGGGRQNEQFF | TGCGCCAGCAGCTTGGGCGGTGGGAGACAAAATGAGCAGTTCTTC
TRBJ2-7 | TRBD1 | TRBV27 | . | CASSRRTGEQYF | TGTGCCAGCAGTAGACGGACAGGGGAGCAGTACTTC
TRBJ1-6 | . | TRBV9 | . | CASSGRGYSPLHF | TGTGCCAGCAGCGGGAGGGGTTATTCACCCCTCCACTTT
TRBJ2-7 | . | TRBV29-1 | . | CSVLAGSYEQYF | TGCAGCGTTTTGGCAGGGTCCTACGAGCAGTACTTC
TRBJ1-4 | TRBD1 | TRBV19 | once | CASSRAGGSLGRSGDGEKLFF | TGTGCCAGTAGTCGGGCAGGGGGGTCCCTGGGTCGCAGCGGTGATGGTGAAAAACTGTTTTTT
TRBJ2-3 | TRBD2 | TRBV4-1 | . | CASSQRLAGSGGATDTQYF | TGCGCCAGCAGCCAAAGATTGGCGGGTAGCGGGGGGGCAACAGATACGCAGTATTTT
TRBJ2-2 | . | TRBV10-3 | . | CAIRPGVGNTGELFF | TGTGCCATCAGGCCGGGGGTCGGGAACACCGGGGAGCTGTTTTTT
TRBJ2-3 | . | TRBV14 | . | CASSQGAGGGPPSTDTQYF | TGTGCCAGCAGCCAAGGGGCCGGGGGCGGACCCCCTAGCACAGATACGCAGTATTTT
TRBJ2-1 | TRBD1 | TRBV19 | . | CASRTGGYRSYNEQFF | TGTGCCAGTAGGACAGGGGGCTACAGGTCCTACAATGAGCAGTTCTTC
TRBJ2-7 | . | TRBV19 | . | CASSMVGSSYEQYF | TGTGCCAGTAGTATGGTCGGCAGCTCCTACGAGCAGTACTTC
TRBJ1-5 | . | TRBV7-3 | . | CASTSPSLGGIADSNQPQHF | TGTGCCAGCACCTCGCCCTCCTTGGGGGGGATAGCCGATAGCAATCAGCCCCAGCATTTT
TRBJ1-5 | . | TRBV15 | . | CATSIRVTTNQPQHF | TGTGCCACCAGCATCAGGGTCACGACGAATCAGCCCCAGCATTTT
TRBJ1-6 | . | TRBV27 | once | CASSKVGDSPLHF | TGTGCCAGCTCTAAGGTCGGCGATTCACCCCTCCACTTT
TRBJ2-7 | . | TRBV2 | . | CASSEAQIGSYEQYF | TGTGCCAGCAGTGAAGCGCAAATAGGTTCCTACGAGCAGTACTTC
TRBJ1-3 | . | TRBV5-8 | . | CASSFGITGNTIYF | TGTGCCAGCAGCTTCGGCATAACTGGAAACACCATATATTTT
TRBJ1-1 | . | TRBV5-4 | . | CASSRPGQDTEAFF | TGTGCCAGCAGCCGGCCGGGGCAGGACACTGAAGCTTTCTTT
TRBJ2-7 | TRBD1 | TRBV3-1/TRBV3-2 | . | CASSQITGGEQYF | TGTGCCAGCAGCCAAATAACAGGGGGCGAGCAGTACTTC
TRBJ1-5 | . | TRBV30 | . | CAFTLTDRNQPQHF | TGTGCCTTTACTTTGACAGACCGCAATCAGCCCCAGCATTTT
TRBJ1-3 | . | TRBV28 | . | CASSVIGEGNTIYF | TGTGCCAGCAGTGTGATAGGGGAGGGAAACACCATATATTTT
TRBJ2-5 | . | TRBV5-4 | . | CASSWGGLDSETQYF | TGTGCCAGCAGCTGGGGGGGGCTAGATTCGGAGACCCAGTACTTC
TRBJ2-5 | . | TRBV18 | . | CASSLDAAGPQETQYF | TGTGCCAGCTCCCTTGACGCGGCGGGCCCCCAAGAGACCCAGTACTTC
TRBJ1-1 | . | TRBV2 | few | CARAGVPEAFF | TGTGCCAGGGCCGGGGTTCCTGAAGCTTTCTTT
TRBJ1-2 | . | TRBV7-2 | . | CASSFAGTRGYTF | TGTGCCAGCAGCTTCGCCGGGACCAGGGGCTACACCTTC
TRBJ2-1 | . | TRBV7-9 | . | CASSLSTIDEQFF | TGTGCCAGCAGCTTATCGACGATCGATGAGCAGTTCTTC
TRBJ1-2 | . | TRBV18 | . | CASSPTEGPYGYTF | TGTGCCAGCTCACCCACCGAGGGACCCTATGGCTACACCTTC
TRBJ1-2 | . | TRBV7-9 | . | CASSLASGGSGYTF | TGTGCCAGCAGCTTAGCTAGCGGTGGATCTGGCTACACCTTC
TRBJ1-4 | TRBD1 | TRBV7-9 | . | CASSLLGTAGNEKLFF | TGTGCCAGCAGCTTACTCGGGACAGCTGGTAATGAAAAACTGTTTTTT
TRBJ2-1 | . | TRBV9 | . | CASSAGPALDEQFF | TGTGCCAGCAGCGCTGGCCCGGCTCTCGATGAGCAGTTCTTC
TRBJ1-2 | TRBD1 | TRBV7-9 | . | CASSSTLRTGGPYGYTF | TGTGCCAGCAGCTCAACACTTCGGACAGGGGGCCCTTATGGCTACACCTTC
TRBJ1-6 | . | TRBV9 | . | CASRAGGPLHF | TGTGCCAGCAGGGCTGGCGGACCCCTCCACTTT
TRBJ2-1 | . | TRBV3-1/TRBV3-2 | . | CASSPGGYNEQFF | TGTGCCAGCAGTCCCGGGGGATACAATGAGCAGTTCTTC
TRBJ1-1 | . | TRBV11-1 | few | CASRGGGEAFF | TGTGCCAGCAGGGGCGGGGGTGAAGCTTTCTTT
TRBJ2-3 | TRBD2 | TRBV7-9 | . | CASRGTSGSSDTQYF | TGTGCCAGCAGGGGGACTAGCGGGAGCTCAGATACGCAGTATTTT
TRBJ1-2 | TRBD1 | TRBV5-1 | . | CASRAGGSGYTF | TGCGCCAGCAGAGCAGGGGGCTCTGGCTACACCTTC
TRBJ1-6 | . | TRBV4-1 | . | CASSQEKSYNSPLHF | TGCGCCAGCAGCCAAGAGAAAAGCTATAATTCACCCCTCCACTTT
TRBJ2-7 | TRBD1 | TRBV30 | once | CAWSVPEYRGFPINPYEQYF | TGTGCCTGGAGTGTACCCGAATACAGGGGATTTCCTATAAACCCGTACGAGCAGTACTTC
TRBJ1-5 | . | TRBV6-5 | . | CASRGGIGNQPQHF | TGTGCCAGCCGCGGGGGGATCGGCAATCAGCCCCAGCATTTT
TRBJ2-2 | . | TRBV4-2 | . | CASSPLSVAGELFF | TGTGCCAGCAGCCCGTTGAGCGTCGCCGGGGAGCTGTTTTTT
TRBJ2-3 | . | TRBV6-1 | . | CASSAISSPSTDTQYF | TGTGCCAGCAGTGCTATATCGAGTCCTAGCACAGATACGCAGTATTTT
TRBJ2-1 | TRBD2 | TRBV6-4 | . | CASSDLAGASYNEQFF | TGTGCCAGCAGCGACTTAGCGGGAGCTTCCTACAATGAGCAGTTCTTC
TRBJ1-3 | . | TRBV5-5 | . | CASSFGADSGNTIYF | TGTGCCAGCAGCTTCGGAGCTGACTCTGGAAACACCATATATTTT
TRBJ1-6 | . | TRBV18 | . | CASSPGTKASNSPLHF | TGTGCCAGCTCACCAGGGACAAAGGCTTCAAATTCACCCCTCCACTTT
TRBJ1-1 | . | TRBV28 | . | CASSLTSGRTLKNTEAFF | TGTGCCAGCAGTCTAACAAGCGGGCGAACACTAAAGAACACTGAAGCTTTCTTT
TRBJ2-3 | . | TRBV11-2 | . | CASSLRANTDTQYF | TGTGCCAGCAGCTTACGAGCGAACACAGATACGCAGTATTTT
TRBJ2-5 | . | TRBV25-1 | . | CASRQGSQETQYF | TGTGCCAGCAGGCAGGGGAGCCAAGAGACCCAGTACTTC
TRBJ1-1 | . | TRBV30 | . | CAWSSDRNTEAFF | TGTGCCTGGAGTTCCGACCGGAACACTGAAGCTTTCTTT
TRBJ2-3 | . | TRBV6-2/TRBV6-3 | . | CASSLLRGHQYF | TGTGCCAGCAGCCTACTTCGGGGACACCAGTATTTT